The rows below give T cell receptor beta chains drawn from one sample of a study of early T cells in non-severe SARS-CoV-2 infection. One entry per CDR3 protein results from TCRdb running MiXCR on the 5' RACE reads. Among tens of thousands of distinct CDR3 sequences listed, 5.5% to 8.5% were seen once. The sequencing here drew on whole blood, taken at baseline. Receptors were obtained from an adult who was a healthcare worker with PCR-confirmed SARS-CoV-2 infection or an uninfected control (not recorded which). The CDR3 runs from the conserved cysteine through the conserved F or W. A D gene is named only where the DNA matches it firmly. Clone size is given for some rows only: seen once, a few or many times, or a class if the clone is expanded.

j_gene: TRBJ2-1
v_gene: TRBV6-5
abundance: .
d_gene: TRBD1
CDR3nt: TGTGCCAGCAGTTACTCAGGACAGGGTTACAATGAGCAGTTCTTC
CDR3aa: CASSYSGQGYNEQFF

j_gene: TRBJ1-1
v_gene: TRBV30
abundance: .
d_gene: TRBD1
CDR3nt: TGTGCCTGCCCGGGACAGGGGGCGATCGGAGCTTTCTTT
CDR3aa: CACPGQGAIGAFF

j_gene: TRBJ2-7
v_gene: TRBV4-1
abundance: few
d_gene: .
CDR3nt: TGCGCCAGCAGCCAAGTTGGCCTTTTCTACGAGCAGTACTTC
CDR3aa: CASSQVGLFYEQYF

j_gene: TRBJ1-2
v_gene: TRBV7-6
abundance: .
d_gene: .
CDR3nt: TGTGCCAGCAGCTTAACGGCTCGGGGGCCAAGCTATGGCTACACCTTC
CDR3aa: CASSLTARGPSYGYTF

j_gene: TRBJ2-3
v_gene: TRBV12-3/TRBV12-4
abundance: .
d_gene: TRBD1
CDR3nt: TGTGCCAGTCCAGCGACGGACAGGGAAAGAGATCAAGCGCAGTATTTT
CDR3aa: CASPATDRERDQAQYF

j_gene: TRBJ1-4
v_gene: TRBV5-1
abundance: .
d_gene: .
CDR3nt: TGCGCCAGCAGCTTTTATCAGGGCGGTGAAAAACTGTTTTTT
CDR3aa: CASSFYQGGEKLFF

j_gene: TRBJ1-1
v_gene: TRBV24-1
abundance: .
d_gene: .
CDR3nt: TGTGCCACCAGTGATTCCGGGGGGGAGACTGAAGCTTTCTTT
CDR3aa: CATSDSGGETEAFF

j_gene: TRBJ2-1
v_gene: TRBV6-2/TRBV6-3
abundance: .
d_gene: TRBD2
CDR3nt: TGTGCCAGCAGCCCCTGGACTAGCGCGGGCAATGAGCAGTTCTTC
CDR3aa: CASSPWTSAGNEQFF

j_gene: TRBJ1-2
v_gene: TRBV5-4
abundance: .
d_gene: TRBD1
CDR3nt: TGTGCCAGCAGCTTGAACAGGGGGCATGGCTACACCTTC
CDR3aa: CASSLNRGHGYTF

j_gene: TRBJ1-1
v_gene: TRBV5-1
abundance: .
d_gene: .
CDR3nt: TGCGCCAGCAGCAGCAACATCGGCGGGACTGAAGCTTTCTTT
CDR3aa: CASSSNIGGTEAFF

j_gene: TRBJ2-7
v_gene: TRBV9
abundance: .
d_gene: TRBD1
CDR3nt: TGTGCCAGCAACCGACAGGGGGCAAACGAGCAGTACTTC
CDR3aa: CASNRQGANEQYF

j_gene: TRBJ2-3
v_gene: TRBV29-1
abundance: many
d_gene: .
CDR3nt: TGCAGCGTTGCGACAGATACGCAGTATTTT
CDR3aa: CSVATDTQYF

j_gene: TRBJ1-2
v_gene: TRBV7-6
abundance: few
d_gene: TRBD1
CDR3nt: TGTGCCAGCAGCCCCGGCGAGGACAGGCTGTATGGCTACACCTTC
CDR3aa: CASSPGEDRLYGYTF

j_gene: TRBJ2-4
v_gene: TRBV10-2
abundance: few
d_gene: TRBD1
CDR3nt: TGCGCCAGCAGCAGGGACAGGGAAAACATTCAGTACTTC
CDR3aa: CASSRDRENIQYF

j_gene: TRBJ1-1
v_gene: TRBV12-3/TRBV12-4
abundance: few
d_gene: TRBD1
CDR3nt: TGTGCCAGCAGTCTGACAGGGGGTTATGCTGAAGCTTTCTTT
CDR3aa: CASSLTGGYAEAFF

j_gene: TRBJ1-2
v_gene: TRBV6-6
abundance: many
d_gene: .
CDR3nt: TGTGCCAGCGAAGGCTGGGCAGGGACCCTCTATGGCTACACCTTC
CDR3aa: CASEGWAGTLYGYTF

j_gene: TRBJ2-5
v_gene: TRBV20-1
abundance: many
d_gene: .
CDR3nt: TGCAGTGCTAGATACGCTCAAGAGACCCAGTACTTC
CDR3aa: CSARYAQETQYF

j_gene: TRBJ1-1
v_gene: TRBV20-1
abundance: .
d_gene: .
CDR3nt: TGCAGTGCTAGAGTAACAGTGAACACTGAAGCTTTCTTT
CDR3aa: CSARVTVNTEAFF

j_gene: TRBJ2-1
v_gene: TRBV2
abundance: few
d_gene: .
CDR3nt: TGTGCCAGCAGTCGGACTACCGATGAGCAGTTCTTC
CDR3aa: CASSRTTDEQFF

j_gene: TRBJ2-2
v_gene: TRBV12-3/TRBV12-4
abundance: many
d_gene: .
CDR3nt: TGTGCCAGCAGTTTAACTACGACGGGAGATACCGGGGAGCTGTTTTTT
CDR3aa: CASSLTTTGDTGELFF

j_gene: TRBJ1-5
v_gene: TRBV28
abundance: .
d_gene: .
CDR3nt: TGTGCCACCAGGGACGGCCATAGCAATCAGCCCCAGCATTTT
CDR3aa: CATRDGHSNQPQHF

j_gene: TRBJ1-4
v_gene: TRBV12-3/TRBV12-4
abundance: many
d_gene: .
CDR3nt: TGTGCCAGCAGTCTCCCCGAGGGGGTACTGTTTTTT
CDR3aa: CASSLPEGVLFF

j_gene: TRBJ2-5
v_gene: TRBV20-1
abundance: few
d_gene: TRBD1
CDR3nt: TGCAGTGCTCGACGACAGGGAGAGACCCAGTACTTC
CDR3aa: CSARRQGETQYF

j_gene: TRBJ2-1
v_gene: TRBV28
abundance: few
d_gene: .
CDR3nt: TGTGCCAGCAGTTTACGCGGACATAGCTCCTACAATGAGCAGTTCTTC
CDR3aa: CASSLRGHSSYNEQFF

j_gene: TRBJ1-2
v_gene: TRBV5-6
abundance: few
d_gene: .
CDR3nt: TGTGCCAGCAGCTTGCTGGGCCCTAACTATGGCTACACCTTC
CDR3aa: CASSLLGPNYGYTF

j_gene: TRBJ1-1
v_gene: TRBV12-3/TRBV12-4
abundance: many
d_gene: TRBD1
CDR3nt: TGTGCCAGCAAGACTTCAGGGGGCTTGGGCACTGAAGCTTTCTTT
CDR3aa: CASKTSGGLGTEAFF